Listed below are T cell receptor beta chains from one sample, sequenced in a study of cytomegalovirus exposure and HLA in healthy donors. Assay: immunoSEQ multiplex PCR; the TCRdb copy retains only in-frame clones and omits some. The sample has around 150,000 clones, about 80% seen once. Input material: PBMCs. The origin of the receptors is a man younger than 45 in good health and CMV-seronegative. Each CDR3 is given with its conserved first and last residue. Fields, in order: D gene, clone size, V gene, J gene, CDR3 DNA, CDR3 protein. The D gene is left open where the match is weak. Clone size is not always given. Where it is, it says once, few, many or a class for expanded clones.

d_call: TRBD1
clone_size: once
v_call: TRBV5-1
j_call: TRBJ1-4
cdr3_nt: TGCGCCAGCAGCTTGAGGGGGCTCCGAGAGGAAAAACTGTTTTTT
cdr3_aa: CASSLRGLREEKLFF

d_call: TRBD2
clone_size: few
v_call: TRBV5-4
j_call: TRBJ2-7
cdr3_nt: TGTGCCAGCAGCAGGGGACTAGCTCCCTACGAGCAGTACTTC
cdr3_aa: CASSRGLAPYEQYF

d_call: .
clone_size: .
v_call: TRBV21-1
j_call: TRBJ2-2
cdr3_nt: TGTGCCAGCAGCCAATTCGGGGGACAGCTCACCGGGGAGCTGTTTTTT
cdr3_aa: CASSQFGGQLTGELFF

d_call: .
clone_size: .
v_call: TRBV21-1
j_call: TRBJ1-2
cdr3_nt: TGTGCCAGCAGCAAGGTAGGGGGCGATGGCTACACCTTC
cdr3_aa: CASSKVGGDGYTF

d_call: .
clone_size: .
v_call: TRBV5-1
j_call: TRBJ2-3
cdr3_nt: TGCGCCAGCAGCCCGGGACTCGTCACAGATACGCAGTATTTT
cdr3_aa: CASSPGLVTDTQYF

d_call: TRBD2
clone_size: .
v_call: TRBV7-9
j_call: TRBJ2-3
cdr3_nt: TGTGCCAGCAGCTTACTAGCGGGAGTGGCGGATACGCAGTATTTT
cdr3_aa: CASSLLAGVADTQYF

d_call: .
clone_size: .
v_call: TRBV27
j_call: TRBJ2-6
cdr3_nt: TGTGCCAGCAGTTTCGGGTGGTCTGGGGCCAACGTCCTGACTTTC
cdr3_aa: CASSFGWSGANVLTF

d_call: TRBD1
clone_size: .
v_call: TRBV27
j_call: TRBJ2-2
cdr3_nt: TGTGCCAGCAGTTCAAGACAGGGGGCGGACACCGGGGAGCTGTTTTTT
cdr3_aa: CASSSRQGADTGELFF

d_call: .
clone_size: once
v_call: TRBV5-1
j_call: TRBJ2-7
cdr3_nt: TGCGCCAGCGGGGAGGCAGGGTCCTACGAGCAGTACTTC
cdr3_aa: CASGEAGSYEQYF

d_call: .
clone_size: few
v_call: TRBV27
j_call: TRBJ2-1
cdr3_nt: TGTGCCAGCAGACTCTACAATGAGCAGTTCTTC
cdr3_aa: CASRLYNEQFF

d_call: TRBD1
clone_size: .
v_call: TRBV29-1
j_call: TRBJ1-1
cdr3_nt: TGCAGCGTCGCAGGGGGCCTGAAGGTCGCTGAAGCTTTCTTT
cdr3_aa: CSVAGGLKVAEAFF

d_call: TRBD2
clone_size: .
v_call: TRBV4-3
j_call: TRBJ2-7
cdr3_nt: TGCGCCAGCAGCCCTTTAGCGGGAAGGAGAGAGCAGTACTTC
cdr3_aa: CASSPLAGRREQYF

d_call: TRBD1
clone_size: .
v_call: TRBV18
j_call: TRBJ1-3
cdr3_nt: TGTGCCAGCTCAAGGACAGGGGGTTCTGGAAACACCATATATTTT
cdr3_aa: CASSRTGGSGNTIYF

d_call: TRBD2
clone_size: .
v_call: TRBV6-1
j_call: TRBJ2-2
cdr3_nt: TGTGCCAGCGGCGGGAGAGCGAACACCGGGGAGCTGTTTTTT
cdr3_aa: CASGGRANTGELFF

d_call: TRBD2
clone_size: .
v_call: TRBV7-2
j_call: TRBJ2-7
cdr3_nt: TGTGCCAGCAGCCCTCGGACTAGGTCCTACGAGCAGTACTTC
cdr3_aa: CASSPRTRSYEQYF

d_call: .
clone_size: .
v_call: TRBV27
j_call: TRBJ2-3
cdr3_nt: TGTGCCAGCAGGCCGACTGCAGATACGCAGTATTTT
cdr3_aa: CASRPTADTQYF

d_call: TRBD1
clone_size: .
v_call: TRBV6-5
j_call: TRBJ1-1
cdr3_nt: TGTGCCAGCAGTTATGCAGGTGCGGGACAGAATGAAGCTTTCTTT
cdr3_aa: CASSYAGAGQNEAFF

d_call: TRBD2
clone_size: .
v_call: TRBV2
j_call: TRBJ2-1
cdr3_nt: TGTGCCAGCCCCCGAAGGGCGGGGGTCTACAATGAGCAGTTCTTC
cdr3_aa: CASPRRAGVYNEQFF

d_call: TRBD2
clone_size: .
v_call: TRBV10-1
j_call: TRBJ2-7
cdr3_nt: TGCGCCAACTTGGGACTAGCGGGACAAGCGGGCGAGCAGTACTTC
cdr3_aa: CANLGLAGQAGEQYF

d_call: .
clone_size: few
v_call: TRBV7-2
j_call: TRBJ1-1
cdr3_nt: TGTGCCAGCAGCTTAGATATCAGGGGCACTGAAGCTTTCTTT
cdr3_aa: CASSLDIRGTEAFF

d_call: TRBD1
clone_size: .
v_call: TRBV5-1
j_call: TRBJ1-4
cdr3_nt: TGCGCCAGCAGCCCCGACAGGGGTAATGAAAAACTGTTTTTT
cdr3_aa: CASSPDRGNEKLFF

d_call: TRBD2
clone_size: .
v_call: TRBV7-9
j_call: TRBJ2-7
cdr3_nt: TGTGCCAGCACCCCCGGACTAGCGGGATCTCGCGAGCAGTACTTC
cdr3_aa: CASTPGLAGSREQYF

d_call: .
clone_size: once
v_call: TRBV29-1
j_call: TRBJ2-5
cdr3_nt: TGCAGCGTTCGAAACAGAGAGACCCAGTACTTC
cdr3_aa: CSVRNRETQYF

d_call: TRBD2
clone_size: .
v_call: TRBV6-4
j_call: TRBJ2-1
cdr3_nt: TGTGCCAGCACCCTAAGGCTCGCGGGAGCCCGCTACAATGAGCAGTTCTTC
cdr3_aa: CASTLRLAGARYNEQFF

d_call: TRBD2
clone_size: .
v_call: TRBV9
j_call: TRBJ2-1
cdr3_nt: TGTGCCAGCAGCGTAGAACGTCTAGCGGCCAATGAGCAGTTCTTC
cdr3_aa: CASSVERLAANEQFF

d_call: TRBD2
clone_size: .
v_call: TRBV5-1
j_call: TRBJ2-3
cdr3_nt: TGCGCCAGCCGGACTAGCGGGAGGGCCGCAGATACGCAGTATTTT
cdr3_aa: CASRTSGRAADTQYF

d_call: .
clone_size: .
v_call: TRBV29-1
j_call: TRBJ2-5
cdr3_nt: TGCAGCGTTGAAGATCTAGGAGGGGCCCAAGAGACCCAGTACTTC
cdr3_aa: CSVEDLGGAQETQYF

d_call: .
clone_size: .
v_call: TRBV25-1
j_call: TRBJ1-1
cdr3_nt: TGTGCCAGCAGTGAATGGGGGGGGGTGAACACTGAAGCTTTCTTT
cdr3_aa: CASSEWGGVNTEAFF

d_call: TRBD2
clone_size: few
v_call: TRBV11-2
j_call: TRBJ2-7
cdr3_nt: TGTGCCAGCAGCTTTAGTACTAGCGGGAACTACGAGCAGTACTTC
cdr3_aa: CASSFSTSGNYEQYF

d_call: .
clone_size: few
v_call: TRBV5-6
j_call: TRBJ1-2
cdr3_nt: TGTGCCAGCAGCCATGACATCAGCCTTTTGTATGGCTACACCTTC
cdr3_aa: CASSHDISLLYGYTF